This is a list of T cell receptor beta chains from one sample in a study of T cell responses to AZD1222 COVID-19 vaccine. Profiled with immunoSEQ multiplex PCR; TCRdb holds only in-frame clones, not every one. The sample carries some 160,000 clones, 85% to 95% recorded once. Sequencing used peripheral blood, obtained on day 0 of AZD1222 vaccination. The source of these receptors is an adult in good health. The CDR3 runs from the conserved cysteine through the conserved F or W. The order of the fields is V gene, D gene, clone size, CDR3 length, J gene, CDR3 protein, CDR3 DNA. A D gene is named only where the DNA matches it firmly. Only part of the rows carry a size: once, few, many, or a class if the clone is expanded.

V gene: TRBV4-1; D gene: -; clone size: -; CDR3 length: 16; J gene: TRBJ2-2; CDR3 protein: CASSQGTGSGTGELFF; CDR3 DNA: TGCGCCAGCAGCCAAGGAACAGGGTCGGGCACCGGGGAGCTGTTTTTT
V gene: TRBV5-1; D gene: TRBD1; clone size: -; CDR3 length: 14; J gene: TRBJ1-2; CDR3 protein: CASSLGTGGYGYTF; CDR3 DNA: TGCGCCAGCAGCTTGGGGACAGGAGGCTATGGCTACACCTTC
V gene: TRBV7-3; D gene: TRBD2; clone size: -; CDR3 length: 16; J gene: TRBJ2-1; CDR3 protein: CASSSVGGGVPHEQFF; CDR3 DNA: TGTGCCAGCAGCTCAGTCGGCGGGGGGGTTCCCCATGAGCAGTTCTTC
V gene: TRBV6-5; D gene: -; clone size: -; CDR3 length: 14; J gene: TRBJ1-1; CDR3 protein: CASPPRQINTEAFF; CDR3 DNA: TGTGCCAGCCCACCCCGACAGATAAACACTGAAGCTTTCTTT
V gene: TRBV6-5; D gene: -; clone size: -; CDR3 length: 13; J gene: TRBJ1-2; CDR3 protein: CASSYGAYYGYTF; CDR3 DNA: TGTGCCAGCAGTTACGGAGCTTACTATGGCTACACCTTC
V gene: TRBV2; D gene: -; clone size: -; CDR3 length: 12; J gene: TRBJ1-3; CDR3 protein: CASGMEVRTIYF; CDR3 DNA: TGTGCCAGCGGGATGGAGGTACGGACCATATATTTT
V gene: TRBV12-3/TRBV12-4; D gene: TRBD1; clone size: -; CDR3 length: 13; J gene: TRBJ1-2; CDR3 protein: CASRPQTGSGYTF; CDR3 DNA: TGTGCCAGCAGGCCTCAGACAGGGTCTGGCTACACCTTC
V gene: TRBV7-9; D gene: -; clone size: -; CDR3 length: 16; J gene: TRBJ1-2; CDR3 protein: CASSSTINRENYGYTF; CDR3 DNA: TGTGCCAGCAGCTCCACAATCAACAGGGAGAACTATGGCTACACCTTC
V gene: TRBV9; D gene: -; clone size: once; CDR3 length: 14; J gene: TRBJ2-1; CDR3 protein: CASSVEQTFVEQFF; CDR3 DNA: TGTGCCAGCAGCGTAGAACAGACATTTGTTGAGCAGTTCTTC
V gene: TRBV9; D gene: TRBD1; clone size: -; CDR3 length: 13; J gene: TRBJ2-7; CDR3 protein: CASSVGTAAEQYF; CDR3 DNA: TGTGCCAGCAGCGTCGGGACAGCGGCCGAGCAGTACTTC
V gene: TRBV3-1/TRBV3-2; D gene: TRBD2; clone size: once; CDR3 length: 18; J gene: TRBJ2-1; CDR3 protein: CASRGASGGYSSYNEQFF; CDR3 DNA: TGTGCCAGCAGAGGGGCAAGCGGGGGGTATTCCTCCTACAATGAGCAGTTCTTC
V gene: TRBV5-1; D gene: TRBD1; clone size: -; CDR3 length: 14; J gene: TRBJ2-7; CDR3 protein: CASSSRQGSNEQYF; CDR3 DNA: TGCGCCAGCAGCTCCCGACAGGGATCCAACGAGCAGTACTTC
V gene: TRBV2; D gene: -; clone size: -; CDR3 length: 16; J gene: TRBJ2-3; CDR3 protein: CASSEGGPLLTDTQYF; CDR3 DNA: TGTGCCAGCAGTGAGGGGGGGCCGTTACTCACAGATACGCAGTATTTT
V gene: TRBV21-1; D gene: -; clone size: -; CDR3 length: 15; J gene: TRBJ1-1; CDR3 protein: CASSKVWGGNTEAFF; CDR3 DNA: TGTGCCAGCAGCAAAGTATGGGGAGGGAACACTGAAGCTTTCTTT
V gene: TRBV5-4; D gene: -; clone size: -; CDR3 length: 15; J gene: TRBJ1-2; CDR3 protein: CASSLGVGTNYGYTF; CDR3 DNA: TGTGCCAGCAGCTTGGGGGTCGGCACTAACTATGGCTACACCTTC
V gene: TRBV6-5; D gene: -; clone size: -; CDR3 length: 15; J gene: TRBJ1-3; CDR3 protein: CASSTTRMAGNTIYF; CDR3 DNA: TGTGCCAGCAGCACGACAAGGATGGCTGGAAACACCATATATTTT
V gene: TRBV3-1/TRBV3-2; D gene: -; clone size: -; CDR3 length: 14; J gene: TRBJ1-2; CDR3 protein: CASSQAGPGYGYTF; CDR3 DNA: TGTGCCAGCAGCCAAGCGGGACCAGGGTATGGCTACACCTTC
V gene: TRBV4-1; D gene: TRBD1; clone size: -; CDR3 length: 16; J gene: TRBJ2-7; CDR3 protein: CASSRGQGVTSYEQYF; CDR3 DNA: TGCGCCAGCAGCAGAGGACAGGGAGTAACCTCCTACGAGCAGTACTTC
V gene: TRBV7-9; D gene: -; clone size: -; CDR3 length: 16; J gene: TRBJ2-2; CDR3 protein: CASSLARSANTGELFF; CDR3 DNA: TGTGCCAGCAGCTTAGCCCGTTCGGCGAACACCGGGGAGCTGTTTTTT
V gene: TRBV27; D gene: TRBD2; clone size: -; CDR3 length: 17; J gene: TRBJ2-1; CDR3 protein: CASSHRTSGGSYNEQFF; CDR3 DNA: TGTGCCAGCAGTCACAGGACTAGCGGCGGATCCTACAATGAGCAGTTCTTC
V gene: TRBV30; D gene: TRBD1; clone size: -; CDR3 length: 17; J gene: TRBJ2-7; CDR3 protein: CAWSAFGTAGASYEQYF; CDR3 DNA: TGTGCCTGGAGTGCGTTCGGGACAGCCGGGGCCTCCTACGAGCAGTACTTC
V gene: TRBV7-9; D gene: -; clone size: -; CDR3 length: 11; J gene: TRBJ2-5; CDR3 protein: CASSPGETQYF; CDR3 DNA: TGTGCCAGCAGCCCCGGGGAGACCCAGTACTTC
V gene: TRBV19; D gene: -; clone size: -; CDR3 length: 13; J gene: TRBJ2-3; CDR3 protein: CASSKQVTDTQYF; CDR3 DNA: TGTGCCAGTAGTAAACAGGTTACAGATACGCAGTATTTT
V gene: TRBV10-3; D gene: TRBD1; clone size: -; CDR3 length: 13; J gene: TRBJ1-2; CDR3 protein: CAISEQGAAGYTF; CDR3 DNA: TGTGCCATCAGTGAACAGGGGGCTGCCGGCTACACCTTC
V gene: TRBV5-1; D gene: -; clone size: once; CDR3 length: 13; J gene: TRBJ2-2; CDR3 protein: CASSLVYTGELFF; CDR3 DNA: TGCGCCAGCAGCTTGGTTTACACCGGGGAGCTGTTTTTT
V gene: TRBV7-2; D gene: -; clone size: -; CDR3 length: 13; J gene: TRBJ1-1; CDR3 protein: CASSLSGALEAFF; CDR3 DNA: TGTGCCAGCAGCTTAAGCGGGGCACTTGAAGCTTTCTTT
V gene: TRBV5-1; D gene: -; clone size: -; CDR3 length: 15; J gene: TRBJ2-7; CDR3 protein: CASSLVPFTSYEQYF; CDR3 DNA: TGCGCCAGCAGCTTGGTTCCATTTACCTCCTACGAGCAGTACTTC
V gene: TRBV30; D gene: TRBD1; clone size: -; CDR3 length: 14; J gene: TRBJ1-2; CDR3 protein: CAWSVQGGTGGYTF; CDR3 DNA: TGTGCCTGGAGTGTACAAGGGGGGACAGGCGGCTACACCTTC
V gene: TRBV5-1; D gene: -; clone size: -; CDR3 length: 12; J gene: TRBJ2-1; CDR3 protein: CASSLSTREQFF; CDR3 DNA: TGCGCCAGCAGTTTGTCCACTCGTGAGCAGTTCTTC
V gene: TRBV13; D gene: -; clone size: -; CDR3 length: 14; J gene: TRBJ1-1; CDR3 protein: CASSLGGLDTEAFF; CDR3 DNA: TGTGCCAGCAGCTTGGGGGGGTTGGACACTGAAGCTTTCTTT
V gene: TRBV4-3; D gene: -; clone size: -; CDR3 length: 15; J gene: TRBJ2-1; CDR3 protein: CASSQDRFSSLEQFF; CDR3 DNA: TGCGCCAGCAGCCAAGACAGGTTTTCTTCTCTTGAGCAGTTCTTC
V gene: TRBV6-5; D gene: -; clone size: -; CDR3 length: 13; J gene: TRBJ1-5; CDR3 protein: CASRTGFNQPQHF; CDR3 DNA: TGTGCCAGCAGAACAGGGTTCAATCAGCCCCAGCATTTT
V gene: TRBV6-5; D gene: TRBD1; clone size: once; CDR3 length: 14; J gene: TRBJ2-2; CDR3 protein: CASGQGGFDGELFF; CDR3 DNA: TGTGCCAGCGGACAGGGCGGGTTTGACGGGGAGCTGTTTTTT
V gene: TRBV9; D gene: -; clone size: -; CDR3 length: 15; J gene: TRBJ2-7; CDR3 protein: CASSPQTASSYEQYF; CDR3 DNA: TGTGCCAGCAGCCCCCAGACAGCGAGCTCCTACGAGCAGTACTTC
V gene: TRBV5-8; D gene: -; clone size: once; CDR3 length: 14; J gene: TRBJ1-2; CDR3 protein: CASSRGPGNYGYTF; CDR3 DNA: TGTGCCAGCAGCAGGGGCCCCGGTAACTATGGCTACACCTTC
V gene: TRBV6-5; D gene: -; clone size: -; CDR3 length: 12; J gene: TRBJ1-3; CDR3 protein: CASSNPGNTIYF; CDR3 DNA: TGTGCCAGCAGTAACCCCGGGAACACCATATATTTT
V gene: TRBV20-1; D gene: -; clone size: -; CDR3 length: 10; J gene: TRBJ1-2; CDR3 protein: CSAGHYGYTF; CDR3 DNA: TGCAGTGCAGGCCACTATGGCTACACCTTC
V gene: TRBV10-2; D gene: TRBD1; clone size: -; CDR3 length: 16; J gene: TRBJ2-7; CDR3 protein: CASSSRTGGSSYEQYF; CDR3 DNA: TGCGCCAGCAGTTCTCGAACAGGGGGTAGCTCCTACGAGCAGTACTTC
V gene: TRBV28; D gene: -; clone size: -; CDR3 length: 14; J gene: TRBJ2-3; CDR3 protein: CASSIGTPGGTQYF; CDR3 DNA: TGTGCCAGCAGTATCGGGACTCCCGGGGGTACGCAGTATTTT
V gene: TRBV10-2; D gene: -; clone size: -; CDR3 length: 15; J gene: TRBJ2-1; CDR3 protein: CASTGTPSTYNEQFF; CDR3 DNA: TGCGCCAGCACCGGGACACCATCCACCTACAATGAGCAGTTCTTC
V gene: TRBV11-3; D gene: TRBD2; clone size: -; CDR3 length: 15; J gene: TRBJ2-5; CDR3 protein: CASSLDGGGQETQYF; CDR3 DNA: TGTGCCAGCAGCTTAGATGGCGGGGGGCAAGAGACCCAGTACTTC
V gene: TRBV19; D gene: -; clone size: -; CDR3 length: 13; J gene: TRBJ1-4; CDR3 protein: CASSITAAEKLFF; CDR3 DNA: TGTGCCAGTAGTATAACGGCGGCGGAAAAACTGTTTTTT
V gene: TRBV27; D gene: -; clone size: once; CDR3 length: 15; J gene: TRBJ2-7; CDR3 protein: CASSEGWDVVGEQYF; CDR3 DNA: TGTGCCAGCAGTGAAGGCTGGGACGTGGTTGGCGAGCAGTACTTC
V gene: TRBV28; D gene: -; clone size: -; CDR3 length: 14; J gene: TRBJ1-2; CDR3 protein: CASSFGLSNYGYTF; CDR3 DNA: TGTGCCAGCAGTTTCGGACTTTCCAACTATGGCTACACCTTC
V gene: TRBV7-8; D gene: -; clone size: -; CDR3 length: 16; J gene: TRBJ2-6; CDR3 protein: CASSPTHRAGANVLTF; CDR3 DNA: TGTGCCAGCAGCCCAACGCACAGGGCTGGGGCCAACGTCCTGACTTTC
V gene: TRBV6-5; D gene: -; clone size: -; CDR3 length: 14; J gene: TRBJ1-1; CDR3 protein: CASSRARLNTEAFF; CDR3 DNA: TGTGCCAGCAGCAGAGCGCGTTTGAACACTGAAGCTTTCTTT
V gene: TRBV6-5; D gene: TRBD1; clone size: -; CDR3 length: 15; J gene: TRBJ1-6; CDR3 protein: CASSWDRGRDSPLHF; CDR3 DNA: TGTGCCAGCAGTTGGGACAGGGGGAGGGATTCACCCCTCCACTTT
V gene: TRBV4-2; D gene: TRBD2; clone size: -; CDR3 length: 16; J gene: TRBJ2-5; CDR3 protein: CASSQGGGAKSETQYF; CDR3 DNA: TGTGCCAGCAGCCAGGGCGGGGGGGCGAAGTCAGAGACCCAGTACTTC
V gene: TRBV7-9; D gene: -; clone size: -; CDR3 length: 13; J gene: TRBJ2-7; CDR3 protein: CASSARGFHEQYF; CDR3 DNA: TGTGCCAGCAGCGCCCGGGGTTTCCACGAGCAGTACTTC
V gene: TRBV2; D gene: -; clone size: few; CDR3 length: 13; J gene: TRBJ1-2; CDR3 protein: CASSWTVFYGYTF; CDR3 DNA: TGTGCCAGCAGTTGGACAGTCTTTTATGGCTACACCTTC
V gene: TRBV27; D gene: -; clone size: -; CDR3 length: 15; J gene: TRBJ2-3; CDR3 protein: CASSRAGGATDTQYF; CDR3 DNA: TGTGCCAGCAGTCGGGCCGGGGGTGCCACAGATACGCAGTATTTT